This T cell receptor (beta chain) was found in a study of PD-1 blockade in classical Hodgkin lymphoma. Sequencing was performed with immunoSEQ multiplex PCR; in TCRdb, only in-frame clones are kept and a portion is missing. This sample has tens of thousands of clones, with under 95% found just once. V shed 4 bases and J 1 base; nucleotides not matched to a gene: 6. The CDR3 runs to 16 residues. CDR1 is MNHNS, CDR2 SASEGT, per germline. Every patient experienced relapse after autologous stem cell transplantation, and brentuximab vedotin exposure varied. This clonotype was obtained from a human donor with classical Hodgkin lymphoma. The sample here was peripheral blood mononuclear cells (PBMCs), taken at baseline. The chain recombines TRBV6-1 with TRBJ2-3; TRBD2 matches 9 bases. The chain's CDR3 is CASSGPASGGTDTQYF. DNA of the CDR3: TGTGCCAGCAGTGGGCCGGCTAGCGGGGGCACAGATACGCAGTATTTT.